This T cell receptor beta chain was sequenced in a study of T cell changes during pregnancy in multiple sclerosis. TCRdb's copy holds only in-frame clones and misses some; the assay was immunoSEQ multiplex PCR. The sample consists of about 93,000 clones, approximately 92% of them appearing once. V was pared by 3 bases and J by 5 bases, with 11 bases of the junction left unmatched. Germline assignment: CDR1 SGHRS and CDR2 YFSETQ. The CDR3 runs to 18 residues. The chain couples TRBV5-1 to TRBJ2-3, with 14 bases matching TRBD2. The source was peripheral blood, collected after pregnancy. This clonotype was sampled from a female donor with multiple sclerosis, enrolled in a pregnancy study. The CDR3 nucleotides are TGCGCCAGCAGCTCTCTCCCCGGGACTAGCGGGGGCTTAGATACGCAGTATTTT. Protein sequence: CASSSLPGTSGGLDTQYF.